What follows is one TCR beta chain and its context. V dropped 4 bases and J dropped 5 bases, with 11 bases sitting between them. The CDR3 length is 13 residues. Authors' methods: For nucleated cells, counts were estimated from reference gene primer amplification. Libraries were prepared by immunoSEQ multiplex PCR; TCRdb keeps only in-frame clonotypes and omits some of them. V and J calls and clone size are those listed in that table; D and trimming were worked out from the DNA. The sample holds roughly 230,000 clones, 75% to 90% seen once. The sample comes from a study of blood T cell repertoires in COVID-19. The wider study: Both acute and convalescent COVID-19 samples were obtained from the United States, Italy and Spain. From T cells, B-cell-depleted T cells, or PBMCs came the material, which was cDNA or gDNA.

This clonotype was obtained from a woman in her thirties or forties who had recovered from COVID-19. Specimen: peripheral blood. The V and J genes are TRBV12-3 or TRBV12-4 and TRBJ1-1; no reliable D call. The CDR3 is CASSSRRGTEAFF. CDR3 DNA: TGTGCCAGCAGTTCCAGAAGAGGAACTGAAGCTTTCTTT.